This is a list of T cell receptor beta chains from one sample in a study of T cell repertoires in cytomegalovirus infection. Their recognized antigens are unknown. A single record per CDR3 protein comes from TCRdb applying MiXCR to the reads. The sample has hundreds of thousands of distinct CDR3 sequences, about 31% seen once. The specimen was cultured CD8+ T cells from PBMCs, collected from culture after CMV antigen stimulation. These receptors all come from a human donor in good health (CMV status not recorded). Some clones in this sample may be carry-over from other donors' samples. Each CDR3 is given with its conserved first and last residue. Not every row has a clone size; where given, it reads once, few, many or a size class.

-	TRBJ1-1	TRBV28	CASSLPRGFTEAFF
-	TRBJ2-3	TRBV4-1	CASSPQGNPDTQYF
-	TRBJ1-4	TRBV2	CASSPGVEDEKLFF
-	TRBJ2-7	TRBV7-9	CASSFFAYEQYF
-	TRBJ1-2	TRBV4-1	CASSPVGLNYGYTF
-	TRBJ2-7	TRBV5-1	CASSFEALAFYGQYF
-	TRBJ2-3	TRBV6-5	CASSYSSEGLEYF
-	TRBJ1-5	TRBV6-2/TRBV6-3	CASGDRVQGQGNQPQHF
-	TRBJ1-5	TRBV2	CASSGWGQGASQPQHF
-	TRBJ2-2	TRBV6-2/TRBV6-3	CASSHLTGGELFF
many	TRBJ2-7	TRBV11-1	CASSSTGLTYEQYF
few	TRBJ2-2	TRBV2	CASMGSGELFF
-	TRBJ2-2	TRBV5-4	CATRTGVPGELFF
-	TRBJ2-4	TRBV6-6	CATTGGEGIQYF
few	TRBJ2-2	TRBV5-4	CASRADRGNTGELFF
few	TRBJ2-3	TRBV27	CASSHLAGAFTDTQYF
-	TRBJ1-2	TRBV5-5	CASGTGFGYTF
-	TRBJ1-1	TRBV20-1	CSARDYRGSNTEAFF
-	TRBJ2-7	TRBV5-6	CASSPRILTSGLSEQYF
-	TRBJ2-7	TRBV7-6	CASSPSSSLRSEQYF
few	TRBJ1-2	TRBV7-6	CASSSSFRDGYTF
-	TRBJ2-3	TRBV7-6	CASSPSSGEVDTQYF
-	TRBJ1-2	TRBV3-1	CASSQEMVVGGIYGYTF
many	TRBJ2-1	TRBV7-8	CASSLAPGQGHNEQFF
-	TRBJ2-1	TRBV12-3/TRBV12-4	CASSLEGQGFHEQFF
-	TRBJ2-1	TRBV2	CASRLRDGVNEQFF
-	TRBJ1-5	TRBV20-1	CSAWYDRGTDQPQHF
-	TRBJ1-2	TRBV28	CASSSSGGAYGYTF
-	TRBJ2-1	TRBV20-1	CSAPGHLYNEQFF
-	TRBJ2-3	TRBV28	CASSFSGTGDTDTQYF
-	TRBJ1-1	TRBV19	CASSNSGGLYTEAFF
-	TRBJ2-4	TRBV28	CASSWTAKNIQYF
-	TRBJ2-1	TRBV4-1	CASSQEGQRMGEQFF